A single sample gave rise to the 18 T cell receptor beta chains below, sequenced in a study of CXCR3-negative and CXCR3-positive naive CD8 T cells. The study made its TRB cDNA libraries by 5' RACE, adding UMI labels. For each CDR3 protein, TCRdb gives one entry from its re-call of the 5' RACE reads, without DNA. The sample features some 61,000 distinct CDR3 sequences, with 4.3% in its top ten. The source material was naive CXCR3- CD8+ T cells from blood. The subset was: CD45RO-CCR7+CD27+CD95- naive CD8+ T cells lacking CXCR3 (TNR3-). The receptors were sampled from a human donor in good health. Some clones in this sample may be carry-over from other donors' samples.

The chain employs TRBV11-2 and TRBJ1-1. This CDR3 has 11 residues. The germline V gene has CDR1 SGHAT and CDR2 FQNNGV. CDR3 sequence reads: CASSPAFEAFF.

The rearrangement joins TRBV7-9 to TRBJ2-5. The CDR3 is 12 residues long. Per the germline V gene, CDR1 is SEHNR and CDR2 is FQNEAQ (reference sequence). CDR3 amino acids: CASSWDQETQYF.

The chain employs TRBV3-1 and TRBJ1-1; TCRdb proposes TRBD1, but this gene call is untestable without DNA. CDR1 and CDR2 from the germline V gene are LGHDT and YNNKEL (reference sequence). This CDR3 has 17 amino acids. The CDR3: CASGRMGQGLMSTEAFF. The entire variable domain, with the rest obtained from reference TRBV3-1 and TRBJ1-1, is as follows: DTAVSQTPKYLVTQMGNDKSIKCEQNLGHDTMYWYKQDSKKFLKIMFSYNNKELIINETVPNRFSPKSPDKAHLNLHINSLELGDSAVYFCASGRMGQGLMSTEAFFGQGTRLTVV.

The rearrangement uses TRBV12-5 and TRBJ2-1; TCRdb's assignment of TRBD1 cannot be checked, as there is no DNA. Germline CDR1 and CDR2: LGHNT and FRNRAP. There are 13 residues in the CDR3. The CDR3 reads CASGFLAGGEQFF.

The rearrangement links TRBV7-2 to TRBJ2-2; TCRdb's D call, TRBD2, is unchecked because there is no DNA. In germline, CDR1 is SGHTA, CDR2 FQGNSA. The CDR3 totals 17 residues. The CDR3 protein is CANSRDPSGLYTGELFF.

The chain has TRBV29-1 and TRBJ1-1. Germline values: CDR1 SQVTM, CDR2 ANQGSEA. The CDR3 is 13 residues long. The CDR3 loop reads CSVELSGITEAFF.

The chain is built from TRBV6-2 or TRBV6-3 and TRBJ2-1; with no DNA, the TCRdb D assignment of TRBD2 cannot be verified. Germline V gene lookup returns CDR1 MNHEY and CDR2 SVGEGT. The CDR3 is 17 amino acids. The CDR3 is CASRSLGLAGGYNEQFF.

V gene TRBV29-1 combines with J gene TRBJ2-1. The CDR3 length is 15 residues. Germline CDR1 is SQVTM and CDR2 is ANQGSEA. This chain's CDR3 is CSVVWQDSTYNEQFF.

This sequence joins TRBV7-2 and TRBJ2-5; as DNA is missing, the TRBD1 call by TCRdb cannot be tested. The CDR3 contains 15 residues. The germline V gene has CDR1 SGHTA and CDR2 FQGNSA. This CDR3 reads CASSALGTSQETQYF. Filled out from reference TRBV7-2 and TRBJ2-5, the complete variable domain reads GAGVSQSPSNKVTEKGKDVELRCDPISGHTALYWYRQSLGQGLEFLIYFQGNSAPDKSGLPSDRFSAERTGGSVSTLTIQRTQQEDSAVYLCASSALGTSQETQYFGPGTRLLVL.

CDR3 in amino acids: CASSPTTGYEKLFF. The chain joins TRBV7-9 to TRBJ1-4. Germline V gene lookup returns CDR1 SEHNR and CDR2 FQNEAQ (reference sequence). The CDR3 consists of 14 residues.

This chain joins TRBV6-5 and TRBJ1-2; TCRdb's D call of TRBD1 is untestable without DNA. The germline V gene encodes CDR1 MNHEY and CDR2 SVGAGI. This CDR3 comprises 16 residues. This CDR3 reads CASSYSRQEINYGYTF.

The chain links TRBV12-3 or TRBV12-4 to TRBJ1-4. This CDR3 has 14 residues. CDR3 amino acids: CASSLGPSGEKLFF.

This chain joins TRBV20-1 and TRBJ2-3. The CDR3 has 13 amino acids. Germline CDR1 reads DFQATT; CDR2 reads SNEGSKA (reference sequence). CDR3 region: CSARDGSTDTQYF.

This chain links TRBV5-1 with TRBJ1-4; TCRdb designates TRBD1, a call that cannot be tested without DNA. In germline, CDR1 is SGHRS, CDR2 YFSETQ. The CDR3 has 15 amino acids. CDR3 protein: CAGSLATEESEKLFF.

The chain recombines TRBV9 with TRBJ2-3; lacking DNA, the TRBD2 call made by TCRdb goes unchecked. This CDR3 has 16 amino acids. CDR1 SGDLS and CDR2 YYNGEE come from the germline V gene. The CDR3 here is CASSAFSGGGTDTQYF.

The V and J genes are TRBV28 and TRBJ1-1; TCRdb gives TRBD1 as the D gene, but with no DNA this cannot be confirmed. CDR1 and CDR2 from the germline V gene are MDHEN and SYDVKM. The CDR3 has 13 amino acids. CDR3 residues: CASRQVGDTEAFF. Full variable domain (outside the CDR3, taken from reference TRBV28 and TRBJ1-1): DVKVTQSSRYLVKRTGEKVFLECVQDMDHENMFWYRQDPGLGLRLIYFSYDVKMKEKGDIPEGYSVSREKKERFSLILESASTNQTSMYLCASRQVGDTEAFFGQGTRLTVV.

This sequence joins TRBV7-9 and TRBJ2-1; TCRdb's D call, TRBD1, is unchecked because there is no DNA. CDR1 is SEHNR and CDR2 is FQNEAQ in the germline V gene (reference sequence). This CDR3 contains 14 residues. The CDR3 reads CASSPPGQGHEQFF.

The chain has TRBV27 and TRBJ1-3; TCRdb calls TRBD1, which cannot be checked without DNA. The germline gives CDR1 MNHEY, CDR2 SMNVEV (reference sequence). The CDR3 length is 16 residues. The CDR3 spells CASSWDRRTAGNTIYF.